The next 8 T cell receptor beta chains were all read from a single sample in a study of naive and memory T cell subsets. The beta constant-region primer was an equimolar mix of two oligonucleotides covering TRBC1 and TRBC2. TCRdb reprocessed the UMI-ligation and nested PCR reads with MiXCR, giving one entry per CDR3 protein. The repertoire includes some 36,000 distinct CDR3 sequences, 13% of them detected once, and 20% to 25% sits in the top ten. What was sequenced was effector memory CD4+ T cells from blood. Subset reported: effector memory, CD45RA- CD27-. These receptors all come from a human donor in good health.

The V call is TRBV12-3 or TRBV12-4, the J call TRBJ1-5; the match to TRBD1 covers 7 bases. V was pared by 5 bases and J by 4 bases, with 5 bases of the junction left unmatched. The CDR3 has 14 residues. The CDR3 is CASSGTAKNQPQHF. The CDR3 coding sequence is TGTGCCAGCAGTGGGACAGCAAAGAATCAGCCCCAGCATTTT.

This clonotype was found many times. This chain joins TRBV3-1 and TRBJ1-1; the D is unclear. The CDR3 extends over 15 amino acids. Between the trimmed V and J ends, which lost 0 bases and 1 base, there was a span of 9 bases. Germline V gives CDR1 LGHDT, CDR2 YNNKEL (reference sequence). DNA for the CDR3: TGTGCCAGCAGCCAAGAAGGGTCGGCGAACACTGAAGCTTTCTTT. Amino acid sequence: CASSQEGSANTEAFF. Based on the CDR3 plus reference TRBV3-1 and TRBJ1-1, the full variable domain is DTAVSQTPKYLVTQMGNDKSIKCEQNLGHDTMYWYKQDSKKFLKIMFSYNNKELIINETVPNRFSPKSPDKAHLNLHINSLELGDSAVYFCASSQEGSANTEAFFGQGTRLTVV.

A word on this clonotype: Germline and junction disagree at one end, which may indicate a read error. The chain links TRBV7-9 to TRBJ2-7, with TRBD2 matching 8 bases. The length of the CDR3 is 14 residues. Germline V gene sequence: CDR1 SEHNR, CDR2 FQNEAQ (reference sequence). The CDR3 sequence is CASTLLADSNEQYF. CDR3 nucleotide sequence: TGTGCCAGCACCTTACTAGCGGACTCTAACGAGCAGTACTTC.

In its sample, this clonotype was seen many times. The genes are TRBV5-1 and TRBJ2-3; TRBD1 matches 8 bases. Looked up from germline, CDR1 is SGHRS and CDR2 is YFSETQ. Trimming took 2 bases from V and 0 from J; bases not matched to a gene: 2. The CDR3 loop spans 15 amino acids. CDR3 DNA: TGCGCCAGCAGCTTCCAGGGGGCTAGCACAGATACGCAGTATTTT. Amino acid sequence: CASSFQGASTDTQYF.

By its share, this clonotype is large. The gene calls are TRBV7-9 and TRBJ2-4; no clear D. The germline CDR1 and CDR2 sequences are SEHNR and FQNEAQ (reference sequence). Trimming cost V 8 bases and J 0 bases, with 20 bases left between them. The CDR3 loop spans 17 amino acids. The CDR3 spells CASREINNSKAKNIQYF. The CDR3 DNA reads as TGTGCCAGCCGAGAGATCAACAACTCCAAAGCCAAAAACATTCAGTACTTC.

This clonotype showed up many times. The CDR3: CASSNGGRTYNEQFF. The DNA for the CDR3 is TGTGCCAGTAGTAATGGCGGGAGAACCTACAATGAGCAGTTCTTC. V usage is TRBV19 and J usage is TRBJ2-1; TRBD2 matches 7 bases. Germline V gives CDR1 LNHDA, CDR2 SQIVND (reference sequence). The CDR3 is 15 amino acids. With 4 bases clipped from V and 2 bases from J, the junction kept 5 bases outside the gene matches.

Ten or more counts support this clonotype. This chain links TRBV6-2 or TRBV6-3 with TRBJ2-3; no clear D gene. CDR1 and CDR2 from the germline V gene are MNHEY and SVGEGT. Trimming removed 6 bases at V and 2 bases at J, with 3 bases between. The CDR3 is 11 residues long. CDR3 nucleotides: TGTGCCAGCAGCATCACAGATACGCAGTATTTT. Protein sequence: CASSITDTQYF.

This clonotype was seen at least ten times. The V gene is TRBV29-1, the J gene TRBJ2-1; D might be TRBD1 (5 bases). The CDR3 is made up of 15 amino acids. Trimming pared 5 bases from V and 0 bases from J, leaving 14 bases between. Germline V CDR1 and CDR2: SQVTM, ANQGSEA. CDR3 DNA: TGCAGCGTTCAGGGTGATCCGAGCTCCTACAATGAGCAGTTCTTC. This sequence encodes CSVQGDPSSYNEQFF.